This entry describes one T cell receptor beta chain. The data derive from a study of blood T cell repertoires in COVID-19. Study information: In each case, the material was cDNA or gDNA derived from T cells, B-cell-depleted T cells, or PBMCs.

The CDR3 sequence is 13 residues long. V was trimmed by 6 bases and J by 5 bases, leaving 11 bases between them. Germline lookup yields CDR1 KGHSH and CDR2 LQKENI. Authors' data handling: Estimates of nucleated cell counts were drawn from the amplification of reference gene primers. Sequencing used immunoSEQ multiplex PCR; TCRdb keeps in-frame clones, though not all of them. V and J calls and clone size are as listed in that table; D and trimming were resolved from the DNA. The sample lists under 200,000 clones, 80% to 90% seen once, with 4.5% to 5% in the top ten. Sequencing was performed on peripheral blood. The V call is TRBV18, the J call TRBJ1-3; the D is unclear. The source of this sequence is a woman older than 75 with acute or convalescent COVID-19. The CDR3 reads CASSPTPRNTIYF. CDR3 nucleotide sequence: TGTGCCAGCTCCCCTACGCCTCGAAACACCATATATTTT.